What follows is one T cell receptor (beta chain) and its context. What it binds is unknown. Then a second PCR, running about 6 to 11 cycles, was carried out with a sample-barcoded 5' primer and a J-beta primer mix. TCRdb re-called the 5' RACE reads through MiXCR, storing one row per CDR3 protein. The table has roughly 1.4 million distinct CDR3 sequences, approximately 59% seen once; the top ten hold 6.5% to 8%. The CDR3 has 13 residues. CDR1 is MNHEY and CDR2 is SVGAGI in the germline V gene. Trimming removed 6 bases at V and 6 bases at J, with 14 bases between. This sample stems from a study of blood T cells in healthy people across ages. Study findings and constraints: In the absence of known donor CMV status, changes in expanded clonotypes were possibly confounded. The study could not conclusively compare naive and antigen-experienced cells, given its unsorted PBMCs. Long-lived and aged donors differed, with more naive CD4+ cells and higher diversity in the long-lived. Estimated diversity that came from one million T cells was considered an underestimate.

Sequenced input: blood. This TCR derives from a man between 18 and 35 years old in good health. This chain connects TRBV6-5 to TRBJ1-2, with D unresolved. CDR3 sequence: CASSPRLENGYTF. CDR3 nucleotide sequence: TGTGCCAGCAGCCCAAGACTCGAGAATGGCTACACCTTC.